This T cell receptor (beta chain) originates from a study of T-cell memory formation after mild COVID-19. Turning to the study itself: The two donors had largely donor-specific TCR clusters.

Each CDR3 protein is one row after TCRdb ran MiXCR on the 5' RACE reads. The data contain about 260,000 distinct CDR3 sequences, approximately 8.4% of them singletons. Broader study findings: Contracting CD4+ clones were located mainly in CM and EM, and CD8+ clones in EMRA. SARS-CoV-2 specificity was not confirmed for second-wave clones peaking on day 37.

This clonotype was seen only a few times. What it recognizes is unknown. The junction had 5 bases not matched to a gene; V was cut back by 2 bases and J by 6 bases. Germline V gene data show CDR1 as SEHNR and CDR2 as FQNEAQ (reference sequence). This CDR3 has 14 amino acids. What was sequenced was PBMCs or a T cell subset sorted from them (not recorded which). The chain is built from TRBV7-9 and TRBJ1-2; TRBD1 aligns across 8 bases. This sequence was found in a man between 18 and 29 years old who had mild COVID-19 (a few samples of this study predate the infection). Cell type and time point are not known. The CDR3, as DNA: TGTGCCAGCAGCTTATCCGCAGGGGGCAATGGCTACACCTTC. Amino acid sequence: CASSLSAGGNGYTF.